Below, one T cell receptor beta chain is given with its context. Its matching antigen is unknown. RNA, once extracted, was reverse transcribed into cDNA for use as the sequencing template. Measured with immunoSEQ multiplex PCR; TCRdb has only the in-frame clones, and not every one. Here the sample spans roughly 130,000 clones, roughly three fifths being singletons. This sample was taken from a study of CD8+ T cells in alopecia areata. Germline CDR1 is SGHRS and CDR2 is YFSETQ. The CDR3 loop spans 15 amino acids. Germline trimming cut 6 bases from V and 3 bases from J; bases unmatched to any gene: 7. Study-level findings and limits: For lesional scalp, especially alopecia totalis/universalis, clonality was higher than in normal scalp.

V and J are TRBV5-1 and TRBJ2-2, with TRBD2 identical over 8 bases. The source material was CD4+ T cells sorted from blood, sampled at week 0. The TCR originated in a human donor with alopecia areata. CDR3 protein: CASNGASGYTGELFF. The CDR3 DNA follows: TGCGCCAGCAATGGGGCTAGCGGGTACACCGGGGAGCTGTTTTTT.